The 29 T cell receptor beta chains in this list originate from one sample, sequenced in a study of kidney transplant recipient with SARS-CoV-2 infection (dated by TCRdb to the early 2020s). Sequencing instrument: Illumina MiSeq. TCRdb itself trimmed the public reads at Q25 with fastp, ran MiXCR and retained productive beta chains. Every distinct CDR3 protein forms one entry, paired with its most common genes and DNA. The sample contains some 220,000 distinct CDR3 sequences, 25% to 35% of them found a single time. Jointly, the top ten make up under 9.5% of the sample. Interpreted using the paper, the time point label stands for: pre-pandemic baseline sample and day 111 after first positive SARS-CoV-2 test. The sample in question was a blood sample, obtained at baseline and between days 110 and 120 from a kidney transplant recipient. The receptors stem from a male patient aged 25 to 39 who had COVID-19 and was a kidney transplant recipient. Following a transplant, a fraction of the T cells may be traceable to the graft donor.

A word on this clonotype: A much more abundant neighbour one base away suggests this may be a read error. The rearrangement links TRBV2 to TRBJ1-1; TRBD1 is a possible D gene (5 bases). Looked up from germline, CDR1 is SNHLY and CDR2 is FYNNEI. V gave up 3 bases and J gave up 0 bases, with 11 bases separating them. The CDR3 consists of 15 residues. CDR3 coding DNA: TGTGCCAGCAGTGAGATAAACAGGCTGAACACTGAAGCTTTCTTT. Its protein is CASSEINRLNTEAFF. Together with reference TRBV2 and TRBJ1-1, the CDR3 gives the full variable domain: EPEVTQTPSHQVTQMGQEVILRCVPISNHLYFYWYRQILGQKVEFLVSFYNNEISEKSEIFDDQFSVERPDGSNFTLKIRSTKLEDSAMYFCASSEINRLNTEAFFGQGTRLTVV.

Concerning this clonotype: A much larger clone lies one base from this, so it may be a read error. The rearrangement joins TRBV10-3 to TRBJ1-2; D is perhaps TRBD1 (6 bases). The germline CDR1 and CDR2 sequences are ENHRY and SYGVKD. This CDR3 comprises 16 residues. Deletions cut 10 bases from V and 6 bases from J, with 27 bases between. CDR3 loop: CATGLGGRGDRNGYTF. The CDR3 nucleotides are TGTGCCACCGGCCTTGGGGGGCGCGGAGATAGAAATGGCTACACCTTC.

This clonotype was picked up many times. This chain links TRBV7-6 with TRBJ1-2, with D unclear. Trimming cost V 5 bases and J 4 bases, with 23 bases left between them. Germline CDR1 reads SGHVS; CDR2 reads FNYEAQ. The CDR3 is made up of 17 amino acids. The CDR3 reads CASSSEFESRKTYGYTF. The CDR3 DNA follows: TGTGCCAGCAGCAGCGAGTTTGAATCTCGAAAGACCTATGGCTACACCTTC.

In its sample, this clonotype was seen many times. DNA of the CDR3: TGTGCCAGCAGCACTTCGAGCGATCTCGGAAAGACCTATGGCTACACCTTC. The encoded protein is CASSTSSDLGKTYGYTF. The rearrangement uses TRBV11-3 and TRBJ1-2; D is ambiguous. The V end lost 5 bases, the J end lost 4 bases, and 23 bases lay between the germline ends. CDR1 and CDR2 from the germline V gene are SGHNT and YENEEA. This CDR3 spans 17 amino acids.

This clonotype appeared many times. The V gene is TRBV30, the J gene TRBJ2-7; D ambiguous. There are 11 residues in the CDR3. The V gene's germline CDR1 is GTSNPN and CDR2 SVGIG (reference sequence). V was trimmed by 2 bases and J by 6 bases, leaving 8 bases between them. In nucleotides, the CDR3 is TGTGCCTGGAGTCTCCTTGGCGAGCAGTACTTC. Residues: CAWSLLGEQYF.

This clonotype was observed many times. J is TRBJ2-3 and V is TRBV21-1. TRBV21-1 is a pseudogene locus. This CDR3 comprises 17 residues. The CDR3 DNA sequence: TGTGCCAGCAGCCTCTCGTTAGCTACAGTCATGCAAGATACGCAGTATTTT. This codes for CASSLSLATVMQDTQYF.

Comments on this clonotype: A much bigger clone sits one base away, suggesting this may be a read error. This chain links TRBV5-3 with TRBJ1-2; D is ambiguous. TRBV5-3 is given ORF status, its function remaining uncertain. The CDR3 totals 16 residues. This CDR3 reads CARKYGVVRKTYDYTF. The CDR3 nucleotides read TGTGCCAGAAAATACGGAGTGGTGAGAAAGACCTATGACTACACCTTC.

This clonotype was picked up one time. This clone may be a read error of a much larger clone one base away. The CDR3 nucleotides read TGTACCAGCGGGACAGTCGGCTATGGCTACACCTTC. It encodes CTSGTVGYGYTF. J is TRBJ1-2 and V is TRBV19; 7 bases match TRBD1. The germline CDR1 and CDR2 sequences are LNHDA and SQIVND (reference sequence). The CDR3 is made up of 12 amino acids.

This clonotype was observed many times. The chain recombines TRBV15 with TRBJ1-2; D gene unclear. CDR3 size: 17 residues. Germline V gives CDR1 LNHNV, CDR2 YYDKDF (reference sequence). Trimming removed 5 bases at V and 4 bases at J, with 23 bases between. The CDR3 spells CATSACGRCGKTYGYTF. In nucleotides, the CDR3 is TGTGCCACCAGCGCGTGTGGAAGGTGTGGAAAGACCTATGGCTACACCTTC.

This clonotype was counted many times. In DNA, the CDR3 is TGCAGTGCAACAGACAGGCAGTACTTC. Amino acids: CSATDRQYF. This sequence joins TRBV20-1 and TRBJ2-7; D perhaps matches TRBD1 (5 bases). V gave up 6 bases and J gave up 9 bases, with 9 bases separating them. From germline, CDR1 is DFQATT and CDR2 SNEGSKA (reference sequence). The CDR3 runs 9 residues.

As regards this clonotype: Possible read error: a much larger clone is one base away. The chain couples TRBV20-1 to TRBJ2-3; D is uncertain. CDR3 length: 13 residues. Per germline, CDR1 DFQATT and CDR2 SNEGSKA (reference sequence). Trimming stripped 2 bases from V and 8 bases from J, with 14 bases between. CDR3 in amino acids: CSARRSPRGTQYF. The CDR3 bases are TGCAGTGCTAGACGCTCCCCCCGAGGTACGCAGTATTTT.

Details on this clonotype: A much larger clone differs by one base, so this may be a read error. The DNA for the CDR3 is TGTGCCAGCAGCGAGAAAGGGATAGCTGACACCCAGCATTTT. As protein: CASSEKGIADTQHF. V gene TRBV5-4 combines with J gene TRBJ1-5; the D is unclear. Looked up from germline, CDR1 is SGHNT and CDR2 is YYREEE (reference sequence). The CDR3 consists of 14 residues. V was cut by 4 bases and J by 11 bases, with 19 bases left in between.

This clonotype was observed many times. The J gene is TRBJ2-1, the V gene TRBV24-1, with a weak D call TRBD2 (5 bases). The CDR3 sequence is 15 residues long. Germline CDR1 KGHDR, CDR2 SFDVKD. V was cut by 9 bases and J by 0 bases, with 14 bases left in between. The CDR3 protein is CATAEDSGSYNEQFF. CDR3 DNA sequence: TGTGCCACCGCGGAGGACTCTGGCTCCTACAATGAGCAGTTCTTC.

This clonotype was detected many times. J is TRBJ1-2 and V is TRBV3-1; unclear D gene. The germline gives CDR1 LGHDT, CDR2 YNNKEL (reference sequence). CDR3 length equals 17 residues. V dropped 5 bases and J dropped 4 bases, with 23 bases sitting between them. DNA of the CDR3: TGTGCCAGCAGCGAGTATAGCACCCTTCGAAAGACCTATGGCTACACCTTC. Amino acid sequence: CASSEYSTLRKTYGYTF.

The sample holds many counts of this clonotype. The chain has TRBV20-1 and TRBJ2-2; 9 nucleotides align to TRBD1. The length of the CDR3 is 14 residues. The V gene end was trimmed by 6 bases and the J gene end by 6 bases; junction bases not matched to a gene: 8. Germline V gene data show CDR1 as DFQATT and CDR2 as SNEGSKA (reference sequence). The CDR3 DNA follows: TGCAGTGCCCGGCCGGGACAGGGCCCCGGGGAGCTGTTTTTT. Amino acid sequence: CSARPGQGPGELFF.

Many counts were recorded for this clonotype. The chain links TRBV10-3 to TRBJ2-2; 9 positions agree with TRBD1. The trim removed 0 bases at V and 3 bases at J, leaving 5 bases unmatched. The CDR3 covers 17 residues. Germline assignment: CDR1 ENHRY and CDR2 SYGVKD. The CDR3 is CAISESGTGLDTGELFF. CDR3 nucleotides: TGTGCCATCAGTGAGTCGGGGACAGGGTTGGACACCGGGGAGCTGTTTTTT.

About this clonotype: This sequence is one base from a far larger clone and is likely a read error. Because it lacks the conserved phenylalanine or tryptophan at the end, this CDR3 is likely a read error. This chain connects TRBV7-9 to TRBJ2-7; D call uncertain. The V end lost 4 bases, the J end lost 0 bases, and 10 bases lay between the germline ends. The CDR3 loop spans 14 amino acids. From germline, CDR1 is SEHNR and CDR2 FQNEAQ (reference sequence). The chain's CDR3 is CASSWTESSYEQYL. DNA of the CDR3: TGTGCCAGCAGCTGGACGGAGAGCTCCTACGAGCAGTACCTC.

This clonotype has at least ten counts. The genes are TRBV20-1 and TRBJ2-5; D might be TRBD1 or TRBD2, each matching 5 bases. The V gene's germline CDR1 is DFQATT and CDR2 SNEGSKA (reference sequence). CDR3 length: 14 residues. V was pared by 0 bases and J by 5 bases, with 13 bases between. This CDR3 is CSARDRGVGETQYF. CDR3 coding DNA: TGCAGTGCTAGAGATCGAGGGGTTGGCGAGACCCAGTACTTC.

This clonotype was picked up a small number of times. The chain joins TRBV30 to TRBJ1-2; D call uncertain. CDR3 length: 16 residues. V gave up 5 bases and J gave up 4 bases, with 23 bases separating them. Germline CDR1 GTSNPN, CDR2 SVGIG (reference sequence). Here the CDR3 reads CAWPEVRYRKTYGYTF. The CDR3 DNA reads TGTGCCTGGCCGGAAGTGCGTTATAGAAAGACCTATGGCTACACCTTC.

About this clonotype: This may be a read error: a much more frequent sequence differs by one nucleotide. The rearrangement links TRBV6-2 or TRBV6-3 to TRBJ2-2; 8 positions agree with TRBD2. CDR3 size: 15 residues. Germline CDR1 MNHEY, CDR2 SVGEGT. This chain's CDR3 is CASRGGAANTGELLF. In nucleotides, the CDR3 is TGTGCCAGCCGGGGGGGCGCCGCGAACACCGGGGAGCTGCTTTTT.

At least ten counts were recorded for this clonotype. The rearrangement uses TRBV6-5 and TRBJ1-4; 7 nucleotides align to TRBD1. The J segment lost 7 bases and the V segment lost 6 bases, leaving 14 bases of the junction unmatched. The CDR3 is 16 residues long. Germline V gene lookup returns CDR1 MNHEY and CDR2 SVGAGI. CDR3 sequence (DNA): TGTGCCAGCAGAACGATAGGGGGCGCGGCAGGTGAAAAACTGTTTTTT. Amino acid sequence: CASRTIGGAAGEKLFF.

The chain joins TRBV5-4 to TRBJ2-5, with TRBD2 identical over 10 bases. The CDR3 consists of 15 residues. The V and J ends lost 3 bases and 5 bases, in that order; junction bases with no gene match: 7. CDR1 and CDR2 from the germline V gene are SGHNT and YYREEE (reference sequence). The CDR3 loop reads CASSSTSGTGETQYF. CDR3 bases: TGTGCCAGCAGCTCAACTAGCGGGACTGGCGAGACCCAGTACTTC.

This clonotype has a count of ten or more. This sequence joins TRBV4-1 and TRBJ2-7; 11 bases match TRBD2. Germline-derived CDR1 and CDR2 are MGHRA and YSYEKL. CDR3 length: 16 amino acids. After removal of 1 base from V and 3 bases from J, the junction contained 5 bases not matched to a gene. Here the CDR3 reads CASSQGTSGLLYEQYF. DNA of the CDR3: TGCGCCAGCAGCCAAGGGACTAGCGGGTTACTCTACGAGCAGTACTTC.

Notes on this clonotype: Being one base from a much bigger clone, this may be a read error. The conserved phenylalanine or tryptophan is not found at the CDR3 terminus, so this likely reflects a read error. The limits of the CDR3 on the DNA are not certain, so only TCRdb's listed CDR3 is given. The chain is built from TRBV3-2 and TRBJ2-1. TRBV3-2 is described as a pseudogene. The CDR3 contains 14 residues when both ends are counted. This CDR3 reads CASSLRTPYNEQFL.

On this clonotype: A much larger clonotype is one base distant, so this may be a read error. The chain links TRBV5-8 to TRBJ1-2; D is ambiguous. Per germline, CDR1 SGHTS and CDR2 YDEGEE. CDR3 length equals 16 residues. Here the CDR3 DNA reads TGTGCCAGCTGTGCGGATCATCCACGAAAGACCTATGGCTACGCCTTC. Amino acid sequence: CASCADHPRKTYGYAF.

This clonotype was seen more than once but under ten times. DNA for the CDR3: TGTGCCAGCTCACCACCGTATAGTCCAGATACGCAGTATTTT. Its translation: CASSPPYSPDTQYF. The chain combines TRBV18 with TRBJ2-3; D is unclear. The germline CDR1 and CDR2 sequences are KGHSH and LQKENI. Trimming stripped 0 bases from V and 4 bases from J, with 8 bases between. The CDR3 sequence is 14 residues long.

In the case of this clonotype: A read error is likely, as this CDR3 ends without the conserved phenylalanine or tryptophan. Written as DNA, the CDR3 is TGTGCCAGCAGCCCCCCTCGAACTGAAGCTTTCCTT. Protein product: CASSPPRTEAFL. The chain recombines TRBV9 with TRBJ1-1; D unresolved. V lost 4 bases and J 5 bases, leaving 9 bases between the germline ends. Germline lookup yields CDR1 SGDLS and CDR2 YYNGEE. CDR3 length equals 12 residues.

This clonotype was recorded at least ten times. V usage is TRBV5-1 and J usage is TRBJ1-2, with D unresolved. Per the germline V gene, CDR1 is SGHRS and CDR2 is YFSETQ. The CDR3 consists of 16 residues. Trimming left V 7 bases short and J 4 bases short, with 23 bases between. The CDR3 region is CASPIISVRKTYGYTF. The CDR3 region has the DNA TGCGCCAGCCCTATAATATCGGTTCGAAAGACCTATGGCTACACCTTC. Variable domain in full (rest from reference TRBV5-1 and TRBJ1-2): KAGVTQTPRYLIKTRGQQVTLSCSPISGHRSVSWYQQTPGQGLQFLFEYFSETQRNKGNFPGRFSGRQFSNSRSEMNVSTLELGDSALYLCASPIISVRKTYGYTFGSGTRLTVV.

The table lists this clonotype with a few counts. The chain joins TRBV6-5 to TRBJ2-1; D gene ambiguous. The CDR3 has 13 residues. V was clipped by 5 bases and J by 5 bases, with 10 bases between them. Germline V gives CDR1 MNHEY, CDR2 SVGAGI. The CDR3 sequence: CASSVWGNNEQFF. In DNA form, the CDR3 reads TGTGCCAGCAGTGTGTGGGGAAACAATGAGCAGTTCTTC.